A single sample is the source of the 20 T cell receptor beta chains below, sequenced in a study of blood T cells in healthy people across ages. Alongside a J-beta primer mix, a sample-barcoded 5' primer served in a second PCR lasting about 6 to 12 cycles. One entry per CDR3 protein results from TCRdb running MiXCR on the 5' RACE reads. Of about 1.5 million distinct CDR3 sequences detected, roughly 43% appear once; the ten largest clones hold more than 4%. The sequencing sample was made of blood. The receptors were sampled from a woman aged 18-35 years in good health.

The rearrangement links TRBV7-2 to TRBJ1-2, with 10 bases matching TRBD1. The CDR3 has 14 residues. The junction had 7 bases not matched to a gene; V was cut back by 8 bases and J by 4 bases. CDR1 is SGHTA, CDR2 FQGNSA, per germline. Here the CDR3 DNA reads TGTGCCAGCCCCTCTCGGGACAGGGGCTATGGCTACACCTTC. Translating it yields CASPSRDRGYGYTF. The variable domain in full, completed from reference TRBV7-2 and TRBJ1-2, reads GAGVSQSPSNKVTEKGKDVELRCDPISGHTALYWYRQSLGQGLEFLIYFQGNSAPDKSGLPSDRFSAERTGGSVSTLTIQRTQQEDSAVYLCASPSRDRGYGYTFGSGTRLTVV.

The rearrangement links TRBV5-6 to TRBJ1-2, with D hard to call. This CDR3 is 14 amino acids long. Looked up from germline, CDR1 is SGHDT and CDR2 is YYEEEE. The CDR3 DNA follows: TGTGCGAGCGTCTATGGATCGGGATCTCTGGGCTACACCTTC. Its translation: CASVYGSGSLGYTF.

This chain connects TRBV7-2 to TRBJ2-5, with 7 nucleotides matching TRBD1. The CDR3 consists of 15 residues. V dropped 8 bases and J dropped 2; count of bases not matched to a gene: 11. Germline assignment: CDR1 SGHTA and CDR2 FQGNSA. The CDR3 sequence is CASQTQGVFQETQYF. CDR3 sequence (DNA): TGTGCCAGCCAGACCCAGGGGGTCTTTCAAGAGACCCAGTACTTC.

The gene calls are TRBV28 and TRBJ2-1; TRBD2 matches at 9 bases. The CDR3 loop spans 14 amino acids. Germline V gene data show CDR1 as MDHEN and CDR2 as SYDVKM. The V gene end was trimmed by 6 bases and the J gene end by 8 bases; junction bases not matched to a gene: 8. The CDR3 region is CASSPGLAPDEQFF. CDR3 DNA sequence: TGTGCCAGCAGCCCGGGACTAGCTCCAGATGAGCAGTTCTTC.

This rearrangement joins TRBV4-1 to TRBJ1-4; 8 bases align to TRBD1. Per germline, CDR1 MGHRA and CDR2 YSYEKL. J was trimmed by 6 bases and V by 0 bases; bases with no gene match: 3. The CDR3 sequence is 15 residues long. The CDR3 loop reads CASSQEDREDEKLFF. CDR3 nucleotide sequence: TGCGCCAGCAGCCAAGAGGACAGGGAAGATGAAAAACTGTTTTTT.

This clonotype was recorded a few times. V gene TRBV20-1 combines with J gene TRBJ2-7; no clear D. V lost 3 bases and J 1 base, leaving 13 bases between the germline ends. The CDR3 is 14 amino acids. The V gene's germline CDR1 is DFQATT and CDR2 SNEGSKA (reference sequence). In DNA form, the CDR3 reads TGCAGTGCTAGGGCCGTCGGGCGGTCCTACGAGCAGTACTTC. Its protein product is CSARAVGRSYEQYF.

V usage is TRBV29-1 and J usage is TRBJ2-1, with D possibly being TRBD1 or TRBD2 (7 bases each). The ends were cut back, 7 bases at V and 2 bases at J, with 15 bases in the middle. The length of the CDR3 is 14 residues. The germline gives CDR1 SQVTM, CDR2 ANQGSEA. CDR3 in DNA: TGCAGCGCCCAGCGGGACAGAGCCTACAATGAGCAGTTCTTC. This translates into CSAQRDRAYNEQFF.

The V call is TRBV3-1, the J call TRBJ2-5, with D tentatively TRBD2 (5 bases). Germline CDR1 is LGHDT and CDR2 is YNNKEL (reference sequence). The V end was cut by 1 base, the J end by 8 bases, with 17 bases between. The CDR3 length is 15 residues. In nucleotides, the CDR3 is TGTGCCAGCAGCCAAGTGTGGGCTACATCGGGAACCCAGTACTTC. This translates into CASSQVWATSGTQYF.

This clonotype was found many times. V gene TRBV2 combines with J gene TRBJ1-2; D unclear. The CDR3 has 13 residues. CDR1 is SNHLY, CDR2 FYNNEI, per germline. V lost 5 bases to trimming and J lost 3 bases, with 10 bases between them. CDR3 DNA sequence: TGTGCCAGCAGTCCGACGGAGTACTATGGCTACACCTTC. It translates to CASSPTEYYGYTF.

The J gene is TRBJ1-2, the V gene TRBV12-3 or TRBV12-4; D perhaps matches TRBD1 (5 bases). V shed 7 bases and J shed 8 bases, with 20 bases lying between them. The CDR3 loop spans 14 amino acids. CDR3 bases: TGTGCCAGCACTCCCTCGTGGGGGTTGGAGGGCTACACCTTC. This translates into CASTPSWGLEGYTF.

The chain uses TRBV7-2 and TRBJ2-7; D is possibly TRBD2 (5 bases). Germline CDR1 and CDR2: SGHTA and FQGNSA. The CDR3 runs 12 residues. Trimming took off 5 bases at V and 6 bases at J, with 11 bases between the two ends. The CDR3 sequence is CASSPARGEQYF. DNA for the CDR3: TGTGCCAGCAGCCCTGCCCGGGGCGAGCAGTACTTC.

The V gene is TRBV15, the J gene TRBJ1-1; D uncertain. Germline CDR1 and CDR2: LNHNV and YYDKDF (reference sequence). V was clipped by 0 bases and J by 2 bases, with 13 bases between them. The CDR3 covers 16 residues. In nucleotides, the CDR3 is TGTGCCACCAGCAGAGAAGGCGTTCGCGTTAACACTGAAGCTTTCTTT. This sequence encodes CATSREGVRVNTEAFF. Full variable domain (missing parts from reference TRBV15 and TRBJ1-1): DAMVIQNPRYQVTQFGKPVTLSCSQTLNHNVMYWYQQKSSQAPKLLFHYYDKDFNNEADTPDNFQSRRPNTSFCFLDIRSPGLGDTAMYLCATSREGVRVNTEAFFGQGTRLTVV.

The J gene is TRBJ1-5, the V gene TRBV6-5; TRBD1 might be the D (6 bases). V was clipped by 0 bases and J by 2 bases, with 14 bases between them. The CDR3 extends over 17 amino acids. Per the germline V gene, CDR1 is MNHEY and CDR2 is SVGAGI. The CDR3 sequence is CASSYSIPRQGNQPQHF. Here the CDR3 DNA reads TGTGCCAGCAGTTACTCGATTCCGCGACAGGGCAATCAGCCCCAGCATTTT.

The chain links TRBV29-1 to TRBJ2-1; 9 bases are shared with TRBD2. The length of the CDR3 is 16 residues. CDR1 and CDR2 (germline): SQVTM, ANQGSEA. Trimming at V came to 6 bases and at J to 2 bases, leaving 11 bases not matched to a gene. CDR3 coding DNA: TGCAGCGTCCTAGGGGGCGGGAGGGCAACCTACAATGAGCAGTTCTTC. Amino acid sequence: CSVLGGGRATYNEQFF.

The chain is built from TRBV7-9 and TRBJ2-1; a possible D gene is TRBD1 (6 bases). The germline V gene has CDR1 SEHNR and CDR2 FQNEAQ (reference sequence). Trimming removed 7 bases at V and 2 bases at J, with 9 bases between. The CDR3 totals 13 residues. The CDR3 sequence: CASIRGTYNEQFF. DNA for the CDR3: TGTGCCAGCATCAGGGGTACCTACAATGAGCAGTTCTTC.

This sequence joins TRBV4-3 and TRBJ2-7; no clear D. V was shortened by 2 bases and J by 2 bases, with 10 bases between the two germline ends. In germline, CDR1 is LGHNA, CDR2 YSLEER. This CDR3 is built from 14 residues. The CDR3 loop is CASSQSYSAYEQYF. For the CDR3, the DNA is TGCGCCAGCAGCCAATCTTACAGTGCCTACGAGCAGTACTTC.

This clonotype was counted only a few times. V is TRBV20-1 and J is TRBJ2-5; a possible D gene is TRBD2 (6 bases). Judging by the DNA end, TRBJ2-7 fits better; the J call may be wrong. In germline, CDR1 is DFQATT, CDR2 SNEGSKA (reference sequence). The CDR3 length is 13 residues. CDR3 bases: TGCAGTGCCGGAGGGTCTAGTTTCTCCGAGCAGTACTTC. Amino acid sequence: CSAGGSSFSEQYF.

Of note for this clonotype: Its ends do not fully match the called genes, so a read error is possible. The chain joins TRBV12-3 or TRBV12-4 to TRBJ1-2; no reliable D call. CDR3 length: 14 residues. The CDR3 loop reads CASSVARTRRGYTF. In nucleotides, the CDR3 is TGTGCCAGCAGTGTAGCTAGGACCCGAAGAGGCTACACCTTC.

This clonotype has more than one count but fewer than ten. J is TRBJ1-1 and V is TRBV20-1; D gene unclear. Looked up from germline, CDR1 is DFQATT and CDR2 is SNEGSKA (reference sequence). V dropped 3 bases and J dropped 4 bases, with 9 bases sitting between them. This CDR3 region has 12 residues. CDR3 loop: CSASAYSTEAFF. The CDR3 nucleotides are TGCAGTGCTAGTGCATACAGCACTGAAGCTTTCTTT.

The chain is built from TRBV27 and TRBJ2-1, with D uncertain. The V gene lost 3 bases and the J gene lost 5 bases, with 29 bases spanning the gap. The CDR3 length is 20 residues. Per germline, CDR1 MNHEY and CDR2 SMNVEV (reference sequence). The CDR3 protein is CASSFKGKGWVVKRDNEQFF. The CDR3, as DNA: TGTGCCAGCAGTTTTAAAGGAAAAGGGTGGGTAGTGAAAAGGGACAATGAGCAGTTCTTC.